This T cell receptor (beta chain) emerged from a study of regulatory T cells in long-lasting Graves disease. Building of the TCR beta libraries involved iRepertoire HTBI primers and Arm-PCR of CDR3 regions. Per the original methods: Identification across samples found 50 to 80 TRBV and some 15 TRBJ segments. TCRdb called the multiplex PCR reads again in MiXCR, with one record for every CDR3 protein. It is TCRdb's table, rather than the study itself, that gives the V and J calls and clone size. Of 450,000 to 650,000 distinct CDR3 sequences listed, roughly 15% are singletons. This clonotype was recorded many times. The germline V and J ends were trimmed by 2 bases and 0 bases, with 7 bases remaining between them. The CDR3 contains 14 residues. Per germline, CDR1 MNHEY and CDR2 SVGAGI. Sample time point: newly diagnosed GD, antithyroid drugs for less than 3 months. The TCR library was made from RNA that had been extracted from PBMCs in TRIzol. From each patient, 8 to 10 milliliters of peripheral blood was drawn and collected into an EDTA anticoagulant tube.

These data were likewise used in another study, on T cells in Graves' hyperthyroidism and ophthalmopathy. As reported in that work: Every diagnosis used clinical symptoms, serum thyroxine and TRAb, thyroid ultrasound and orbital computed tomography.

The specimen comprised peripheral blood mononuclear cells (PBMCs), sampled at new diagnosis, from a patient treated with antithyroid drugs. This clonotype originated in a woman aged 40-65 years with Graves disease. This chain joins TRBV6-5 and TRBJ1-1; D is ambiguous. CDR3 sequence: CASSYREMNTEAFF. The CDR3 DNA follows: TGTGCCAGCAGTTACAGGGAGATGAACACTGAAGCTTTCTTT.